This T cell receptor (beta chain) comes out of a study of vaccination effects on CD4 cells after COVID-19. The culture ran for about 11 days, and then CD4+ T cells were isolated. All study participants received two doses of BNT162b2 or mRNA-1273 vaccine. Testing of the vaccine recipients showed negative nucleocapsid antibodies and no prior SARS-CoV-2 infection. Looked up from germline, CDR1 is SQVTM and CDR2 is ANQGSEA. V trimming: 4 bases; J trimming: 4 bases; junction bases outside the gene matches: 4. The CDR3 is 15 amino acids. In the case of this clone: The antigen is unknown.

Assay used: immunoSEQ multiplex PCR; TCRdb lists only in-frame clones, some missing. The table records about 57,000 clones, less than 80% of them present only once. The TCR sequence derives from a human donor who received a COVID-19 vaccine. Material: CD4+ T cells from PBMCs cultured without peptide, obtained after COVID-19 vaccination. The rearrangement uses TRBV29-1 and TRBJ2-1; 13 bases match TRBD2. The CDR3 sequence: CSVVRTSGRYNEQFF. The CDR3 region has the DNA TGCAGCGTTGTAAGGACTAGCGGGAGATACAATGAGCAGTTCTTC.